This TCR beta chain was observed in a study of shared clonotypes between healthy human individuals. On this clone itself: Its target is unknown.

From germline, CDR1 is MNHEY and CDR2 SMNVEV (reference sequence). This CDR3 has 15 residues. V gave up 6 bases and J gave up 2 bases, with 16 bases separating them. General study findings and limits: Sharing across four donors was highest in naive CD4 (roughly 5%) and lowest in memory CD8 (approximately 0.4%).

Profiled with immunoSEQ multiplex PCR; TCRdb holds only in-frame clones, not every one. This table holds some 630,000 clones, approximately 96% found once. Naive CD8 cells, CD45RO-negative and positively selected for CCR7, excluded terminally differentiated effector memory CD45RA+ cells. There were no recent acute infections or vaccinations among the donors, who were healthy HIV-negative adults. The material sequenced was naive CD8+ T cells sorted from blood. The receptor was derived from a woman aged 25 to 39 in good health. This sequence joins TRBV27 and TRBJ2-5, with a weak D call TRBD2 (5 bases). CDR3 amino acids: CASSRRRAVQETQYF. The CDR3 region has the DNA TGTGCCAGCAGCCGAAGACGAGCGGTTCAAGAGACCCAGTACTTC.